This T cell receptor (beta chain) was sequenced for a study of T cells in tuberculosis. Study-level background: This South African cohort compared adolescents with or without latent tuberculosis against adults with active tuberculosis.

This clone was seen a handful of times. Germline V lookup: CDR1 SGHRS, CDR2 YFSETQ. V shed 0 bases and J 2 bases; nucleotides not matched to a gene: 5. The CDR3 is 15 amino acids. Method: immunoSEQ multiplex PCR; TCRdb's copy keeps in-frame clones and lacks some. In the table there are roughly 31,000 clones, about 82% of which are singletons. The time point here: new active TB diagnosis, blood taken before or within 7 days of starting treatment. The chain uses TRBV5-1 and TRBJ2-7; 7 bases line up with TRBD1. The starting material was PBMCs, obtained at tuberculosis diagnosis. This clonotype was sampled from an adult with tuberculosis. Written as DNA, the CDR3 is TGCGCCAGCAGCTTGGATGGGACAGTGACCTACGAGCAGTACTTC. The encoded protein is CASSLDGTVTYEQYF.